This passage covers 16 T cell receptor beta chains from one sample sequenced in a study of glioma-infiltrating T cells. The iRepertoire nested amplicon-rescue multiplex PCR amplified TCR alpha and beta CDR3s from RNA. One entry per CDR3 protein results from TCRdb running MiXCR on the multiplex PCR reads. The sample has over 130,000 distinct CDR3 sequences; roughly two fifths are singletons. The specimen sequenced was glioma tissue, nonneoplastic brain tissue, or PBMCs (not recorded which). The source is a human donor with low-grade glioma or glioblastoma, undergoing nonglioma brain surgery, or in good health (not recorded which).

The chain is built from TRBV20-1 and TRBJ2-5; no clear D gene. The V and J ends lost 3 bases and 7 bases respectively, with 12 bases between them. Per the germline V gene, CDR1 is DFQATT and CDR2 is SNEGSKA (reference sequence). The CDR3 contains 12 residues. CDR3 DNA sequence: TGCAGTGCTAGTGACGGTCCAAGGACCCAGTACTTC. Translation: CSASDGPRTQYF.

The chain joins TRBV13 to TRBJ2-5; D call uncertain. Trimming stripped 5 bases from V and 7 bases from J, with 17 bases between. The CDR3 has 14 amino acids. Germline lookup yields CDR1 PRHDT and CDR2 FYEKMQ (reference sequence). Here the CDR3 DNA reads TGTGCCAGCAGCGAAAGGACCAAACCGGGGACCCAGTACTTC. Translated, it gives CASSERTKPGTQYF.

The V gene is TRBV6-2 or TRBV6-3, the J gene TRBJ1-5, with 7 positions matching TRBD1. The CDR3 sequence is 15 residues long. V shed 9 bases, J shed 3 bases, and the junction held 11 bases outside the gene matches. Germline V gives CDR1 MNHEY, CDR2 SVGEGT. As DNA, the CDR3 is TGTGCCAGTACCGTCGACAGGGCATACAATCAGCCCCAGCATTTT. Amino acids: CASTVDRAYNQPQHF.

A few counts support this clonotype. The rearrangement joins TRBV28 to TRBJ2-7, with 8 bases identical to TRBD1. Germline values: CDR1 MDHEN, CDR2 SYDVKM. V lost 5 bases and J lost 2; bases outside the gene matches: 2. This CDR3 is 13 amino acids long. Here the CDR3 reads CASSGTGAYEQYF. The CDR3 bases are TGTGCCAGCAGTGGGACAGGAGCCTACGAGCAGTACTTC.

This clonotype was recorded a few times. This chain joins TRBV6-1 and TRBJ2-3; TRBD1 matches at 8 bases. CDR3 length equals 15 residues. J was trimmed by 2 bases and V by 6 bases; bases with no gene match: 7. From germline, CDR1 is MNHNS and CDR2 SASEGT. The CDR3 loop reads CASRRTGGDTDTQYF. For the CDR3, the DNA is TGTGCCAGCAGACGAACAGGGGGTGACACAGATACGCAGTATTTT.

This clonotype was seen more than once but under ten times. This sequence joins TRBV6-1 and TRBJ2-3; 8 positions match TRBD2. The CDR3 covers 14 residues. The germline CDR1 and CDR2 sequences are MNHNS and SASEGT. V lost 4 bases and J lost 4; bases outside the gene matches: 4. CDR3 coding DNA: TGTGCCAGCAGTGTGGTACTAGCGGCAGATACGCAGTATTTT. It yields the protein CASSVVLAADTQYF.

The rearrangement uses TRBV7-2 and TRBJ1-2, with D uncertain. Between the trimmed V and J ends, which lost 3 bases and 4 bases, there was a span of 9 bases. Germline V gives CDR1 SGHTA, CDR2 FQGNSA. CDR3 length: 13 amino acids. The CDR3: CASSFERSYGYTF. CDR3 bases: TGTGCCAGCAGCTTTGAACGGAGCTATGGCTACACCTTC.

This clonotype has more than one count but fewer than ten. J is TRBJ2-2 and V is TRBV2, with D possibly being TRBD1 (6 bases). V lost 4 bases to trimming and J lost 0 bases, with 9 bases between them. CDR1 and CDR2 (germline): SNHLY, FYNNEI. This CDR3 comprises 15 residues. Here the CDR3 reads CASSVGTTNTGELFF. The CDR3 coding sequence is TGTGCCAGCAGTGTGGGGACAACGAACACCGGGGAGCTGTTTTTT.

This clonotype came up a few times. The CDR3 protein is CASSLQGSNSPLHF. Here the CDR3 DNA reads TGTGCCAGCAGCTTACAGGGGTCGAATTCACCCCTCCACTTT. V usage is TRBV7-9 and J usage is TRBJ1-6; a weak D match, TRBD1 (6 bases). The germline CDR1 and CDR2 sequences are SEHNR and FQNEAQ (reference sequence). V shed 2 bases and J shed 7 bases, with 9 bases lying between them. The CDR3 sequence is 14 residues long.

The chain recombines TRBV10-3 with TRBJ2-1; D may match TRBD1 or TRBD2 (5 bases each). This CDR3 has 14 amino acids. Looked up from germline, CDR1 is ENHRY and CDR2 is SYGVKD. V shed 2 bases and J shed 2 bases, with 7 bases lying between them. DNA of the CDR3: TGTGCCATCAGTGAGCGAGGGGCCTACAATGAGCAGTTCTTC. Encoded protein: CAISERGAYNEQFF.

V and J are TRBV10-3 and TRBJ1-5; D remains unclear. Trimming stripped 3 bases from V and 1 base from J, with 1 base between. CDR3 length equals 12 residues. Per the germline V gene, CDR1 is ENHRY and CDR2 is SYGVKD. This chain's CDR3 is CAISDSNQPQHF. CDR3 DNA: TGTGCCATCAGTGACAGCAATCAGCCCCAGCATTTT.

Of note for this clonotype: One junction end does not reproduce the germline sequence, and a read error may be involved. The chain joins TRBV20-1 to TRBJ2-3; 9 nucleotides line up with TRBD1. Germline V gene data show CDR1 as DFQATT and CDR2 as SNEGSKA (reference sequence). This CDR3 has 14 residues. The CDR3: CGARQGVEADTQYF. The CDR3 DNA is TGCGGTGCTAGACAGGGGGTAGAAGCAGATACGCAGTATTTT.

This clonotype was seen repeatedly, ten times or more. V is TRBV6-6 and J is TRBJ2-3, with D perhaps matching TRBD1 (5 bases). The CDR3 is 14 residues long. The ends were cut back, 2 bases at V and 0 bases at J, with 6 bases in the middle. Germline V CDR1 and CDR2: MNHNY, SVGAGI (reference sequence). CDR3 protein: CASSYGASTDTQYF. DNA of the CDR3: TGTGCCAGCAGTTACGGGGCCAGCACAGATACGCAGTATTTT.

This clonotype turned up a few times. J is TRBJ2-2 and V is TRBV7-2, with D unresolved. CDR3 size: 15 residues. The V and J ends lost 4 bases and 8 bases respectively, with 17 bases between them. CDR1 and CDR2 from the germline V gene are SGHTA and FQGNSA. The CDR3: CASSSGGSGRGELFF. CDR3 sequence (DNA): TGTGCCAGCAGCTCCGGTGGTAGTGGGCGGGGGGAGCTGTTTTTT.

This clonotype was counted only a few times. The rearrangement links TRBV20-1 to TRBJ2-3; D ambiguous. Trimming took 1 base from V and 0 from J, leaving 11 bases between them. Germline lookup yields CDR1 DFQATT and CDR2 SNEGSKA (reference sequence). The CDR3 consists of 15 residues. Written as DNA, the CDR3 is TGCAGTGCTAGAGCGGCGCTGGCAAGCACAGATACGCAGTATTTT. Its translation: CSARAALASTDTQYF.

This clonotype occurred a few times. The rearrangement uses TRBV4-1 and TRBJ2-1; tentative D call: TRBD2 (5 bases). V was pared by 3 bases and J by 10 bases, with 13 bases between. The CDR3 length is 13 residues. Germline CDR1 is MGHRA and CDR2 is YSYEKL. The CDR3 bases are TGCGCCAGCAGCCAGGTAGCGTGGATGGAGCAGTTCTTC. Translating it yields CASSQVAWMEQFF.